Shown below are 14 T cell receptor beta chains from a single sample sequenced in a study of CD8 T cells in Susac syndrome. An input of about 0.5 to 1 ug of RNA was subjected to reverse transcription using random hexamers. A single record per CDR3 protein comes from TCRdb applying MiXCR to the immunoSEQ multiplex PCR reads. The sample has approximately 220,000 distinct CDR3 sequences; approximately 95% are singletons. The sequenced sample was CD4+ T cells from PBMCs. All receptors come from a human donor with multiple sclerosis.

The V call is TRBV11-2, the J call TRBJ1-6; 8 bases map to TRBD1. This CDR3 comprises 16 residues. The trim removed 4 bases at V and 6 bases at J, leaving 8 bases unmatched. In germline, CDR1 is SGHAT, CDR2 FQNNGV. This CDR3 is CASSSRGTGANSPLHF. CDR3 bases: TGTGCCAGCAGCTCGCGCGGGACAGGAGCTAATTCACCCCTCCACTTT. Combining the CDR3 with reference TRBV11-2 and TRBJ1-6 gives the whole variable domain EAGVAQSPRYKIIEKRQSVAFWCNPISGHATLYWYQQILGQGPKLLIQFQNNGVVDDSQLPKDRFSAERLKGVDSTLKIQPAKLEDSAVYLCASSSRGTGANSPLHFGNGTRLTVT.

This clonotype was counted a single time. The chain has TRBV12-5 and TRBJ2-5; no firm D call. CDR3 length: 12 amino acids. Germline CDR1 is LGHNT and CDR2 is FRNRAP. Trimming removed 1 base from V and 4 bases from J, with 4 bases in between. CDR3 nucleotide sequence: TGTGCTAGTGGTTTGGCCATAGAGACCCAGTACTTC. This translates into CASGLAIETQYF. Supplemented by reference TRBV12-5 and TRBJ2-5, the full variable domain reads DARVTQTPRHKVTEMGQEVTMRCQPILGHNTVFWYRQTMMQGLELLAYFRNRAPLDDSGMPKDRFSAEMPDATLATLKIQPSEPRDSAVYFCASGLAIETQYFGPGTRLLVL.

The gene calls are TRBV18 and TRBJ1-5; D not certain. The CDR3 consists of 13 residues. Trimming shortened V by 6 bases and J by 6 bases, and 12 bases separated the two germline ends. Germline CDR1 is KGHSH and CDR2 is LQKENI. The CDR3 DNA is TGTGCCAGCTCTCCCACCGGGGTTCAGCCCCAGCATTTT. It translates to CASSPTGVQPQHF.

This clonotype was counted once. The V gene is TRBV20-1, the J gene TRBJ2-2; 9 bases agree with TRBD2. The CDR3 is 14 amino acids. The V gene's germline CDR1 is DFQATT and CDR2 SNEGSKA (reference sequence). Unmatched junction bases numbered 7, after V lost 5 bases and J lost 6 bases. CDR3 in amino acids: CSACPRGGAGELFF. In DNA, the CDR3 is TGCAGTGCTTGTCCCCGCGGGGGGGCCGGGGAGCTGTTTTTT.

This chain uses TRBV20-1 with TRBJ1-2; 7 nucleotides line up with TRBD1. V lost 2 bases to trimming and J lost 12 bases; unmatched junction nucleotides: 6. This CDR3 region has 11 residues. The V gene's germline CDR1 is DFQATT and CDR2 SNEGSKA (reference sequence). The CDR3 DNA reads TGCAGTGCTAGAAGACAGGGTCTCGACACCTTC. Its protein is CSARRQGLDTF.

V gene TRBV5-1 combines with J gene TRBJ2-1; a weak D match, TRBD1 (5 bases). CDR1 is SGHRS and CDR2 is YFSETQ in the germline V gene. Trimming cost V 0 bases and J 8 bases, with 9 bases left between them. This CDR3 spans 13 amino acids. CDR3 sequence: CASSLGRADEQFF. Written as DNA, the CDR3 is TGCGCCAGCAGCTTGGGCAGGGCGGATGAGCAGTTCTTC.

This clonotype appeared once. The chain has TRBV20-1 and TRBJ1-5, with TRBD1 matching 8 bases. This CDR3 comprises 14 residues. Germline V gives CDR1 DFQATT, CDR2 SNEGSKA (reference sequence). V lost 6 bases and J lost 1; bases outside the gene matches: 5. Written as DNA, the CDR3 is TGCAGTGCGAGGACAGGGACGAGCAATCAGCCCCAGCATTTT. This gives the protein CSARTGTSNQPQHF.

The chain employs TRBV5-6 and TRBJ2-3, with D tentatively TRBD1 or TRBD2 (5 bases each). The CDR3 runs 15 residues. Germline values: CDR1 SGHDT, CDR2 YYEEEE. V lost 4 bases to trimming and J lost 5 bases, with 17 bases between them. CDR3 sequence reads: CASSPGTSRGDTQYF. CDR3 nucleotides: TGTGCCAGCAGCCCAGGGACCTCCCGAGGAGATACGCAGTATTTT.

This clonotype was found once. The J gene is TRBJ1-6, the V gene TRBV15, with D hard to call. Germline V gives CDR1 LNHNV, CDR2 YYDKDF (reference sequence). The CDR3 runs to 17 residues. Trimming removed 0 bases from V and 7 bases from J, with 16 bases in between. This CDR3 reads CATSRDRSAEGNSPLHF. The CDR3 DNA follows: TGTGCCACCAGCAGAGATCGGTCGGCAGAAGGGAATTCACCCCTCCACTTT.

A few counts support this clonotype. The chain couples TRBV13 to TRBJ2-3; D uncertain. This CDR3 is built from 14 residues. V lost 3 bases, J lost 2 bases, and 9 bases lay in between. Germline V gene lookup returns CDR1 PRHDT and CDR2 FYEKMQ (reference sequence). The chain's CDR3 is CASSFQSSTDTQYF. The CDR3, as DNA: TGTGCCAGCAGCTTTCAATCTTCCACAGATACGCAGTATTTT.

The CDR3 loop is CASATETYEQYV. In nucleotides, the CDR3 is TGTGCCAGCGCCACAGAGACCTACGAGCAGTACGTC. The rearrangement uses TRBV5-8 and TRBJ2-7; D gene unclear. The CDR3 runs to 12 residues. The germline V and J ends were trimmed by 7 bases and 2 bases, with 10 bases remaining between them. Germline V CDR1 and CDR2: SGHTS, YDEGEE.

The V call is TRBV5-4, the J call TRBJ2-7; D possibly uses TRBD1 or TRBD2 (5 bases each). Trimming took 4 bases from V and 3 from J, leaving 14 bases between them. Germline CDR1 SGHNT, CDR2 YYREEE (reference sequence). The CDR3 covers 14 residues. DNA of the CDR3: TGTGCCAGCAGCCCCCGGGACGGTGGCTACGAGCAGTACTTC. Translated, it gives CASSPRDGGYEQYF.

The chain has TRBV3-1 and TRBJ1-1, with D possibly being TRBD1 (5 bases). V was trimmed by 2 bases and J by 5 bases, leaving 21 bases between them. Germline values: CDR1 LGHDT, CDR2 YNNKEL (reference sequence). The CDR3 runs to 17 residues. This CDR3 is CASSQRGILRGKTEAFF. CDR3 nucleotides: TGTGCCAGCAGCCAAAGAGGAATCCTCCGGGGGAAGACTGAAGCTTTCTTT.

This chain joins TRBV20-1 and TRBJ2-5; no clear D gene. The V end lost 2 bases, the J end lost 4 bases, and 8 bases lay between the germline ends. The length of the CDR3 is 12 residues. Germline CDR1 and CDR2: DFQATT and SNEGSKA (reference sequence). DNA for the CDR3: TGCAGTGCTAGACAACAGAGAGAGACCCAGTACTTC. Protein sequence: CSARQQRETQYF.